The entry that follows covers one TCR beta chain sequence. Its antigen is currently unknown. Noted time point: baseline pretreatment blood. The sample's treatment: 15 Gy SBRT to primary tumor, nephrectomy 4 weeks later. The entry originates in a study of radiation and T cells in renal cell carcinoma. Study-level findings and limits: Without pretreatment biopsies, baseline tumor clonotype presence was undetermined. Top tumor clonotypes rose in blood 2 weeks post-radiation, then contracted.

Assay: immunoSEQ multiplex PCR; the TCRdb copy retains only in-frame clones and omits some. The data show about 150,000 clones, 88% seen once. Deletions cut 1 base from V and 0 bases from J, with 12 bases between. The CDR3 spans 16 residues. Germline V gene sequence: CDR1 LGHNA, CDR2 YNFKEQ. This specimen consisted of blood, obtained from a patient whose treatment included radiotherapy and nephrectomy. The receptor was isolated from a woman between 70 and 85 years old with renal cell carcinoma. The V call is TRBV4-2, the J call TRBJ1-2; tentative D call: TRBD1 (5 bases). The CDR3 DNA reads as TGTGCCAGCAGCCAAGGGGGGGGTGGTGCTAACTATGGCTACACCTTC. Protein product: CASSQGGGGANYGYTF.